Listed below are T cell receptor beta chains from one sample, sequenced in a study of a mutant IDH1 vaccine in newly diagnosed glioma. Measured with immunoSEQ multiplex PCR; TCRdb has only the in-frame clones, and not every one. The sample contains fewer than 40,000 clones, 80% to 95% of which appear only once. For these receptors, no antigen is known. Sequenced here: PBMCs, sampled from a glioma patient whose treatment included an IDH1 peptide vaccine. These TCRs come from a woman aged 40 to 50 with glioma. Each CDR3 is given with its conserved first and last residue. A D gene is named only where the DNA matches it firmly. Not every row has a clone size; where given, it reads once, few, many or a size class.

CDR3 length	V gene	J gene	clone size	D gene	CDR3 protein	CDR3 DNA
12	TRBV29-1	TRBJ1-2	-	-	CSVGTVLYGYTF	TGCAGCGTTGGGACAGTCCTCTATGGCTACACCTTC
13	TRBV5-1	TRBJ2-7	-	-	CASSLQGTYEQYF	TGCGCCAGCAGCTTGCAGGGGACCTACGAGCAGTACTTC
18	TRBV5-1	TRBJ1-4	-	-	CASSNKQGSKSVNEKLFF	TGCGCCAGCAGCAACAAACAGGGTTCAAAGTCGGTGAATGAAAAACTGTTTTTT
16	TRBV9	TRBJ2-5	-	TRBD2	CASSVSTSGGRETQYF	TGTGCCAGCAGCGTGTCGACTAGCGGGGGAAGAGAGACCCAGTACTTC
16	TRBV28	TRBJ2-3	-	-	CASSPLTSSETDTQYF	TGTGCCAGCAGTCCTTTGACTAGTTCAGAGACAGATACGCAGTATTTT
15	TRBV4-2	TRBJ1-1	-	TRBD1	CASSQLTGVDTEAFF	TGTGCCAGCAGCCAACTAACAGGGGTGGACACTGAAGCTTTCTTT
14	TRBV10-1	TRBJ2-5	-	-	CASSPMDSQETQYF	TGCGCCAGCAGTCCAATGGACAGCCAAGAGACCCAGTACTTC
16	TRBV4-2	TRBJ2-1	-	-	CASSHFQTTGYNEQFF	TGTGCCAGCAGCCATTTTCAGACAACCGGCTACAATGAGCAGTTCTTC
13	TRBV7-7	TRBJ1-1	once	-	CASSLTGNTEAFF	TGTGCTAGCAGCCTTACAGGGAACACTGAAGCTTTCTTT
16	TRBV18	TRBJ1-2	-	-	CASSPLGGSLNYGYTF	TGTGCCAGCTCACCCCTAGGGGGTTCCCTTAACTATGGCTACACCTTC
14	TRBV18	TRBJ2-4	-	-	CASSWGAAKNIQYF	TGTGCCAGCTCCTGGGGGGCGGCCAAAAACATTCAGTACTTC
15	TRBV6-1	TRBJ2-7	-	TRBD1	CASIEGAVPSYEQYF	TGTGCCAGCATCGAGGGGGCAGTTCCCTCCTACGAGCAGTACTTC
14	TRBV18	TRBJ1-2	-	-	CASSLTPGEVGYTF	TGTGCCAGCTCACTAACTCCAGGAGAAGTAGGGTACACCTTC
15	TRBV15	TRBJ2-1	-	-	CATSRGLGSYNEQFF	TGTGCCACCAGCAGAGGACTAGGGTCCTACAATGAGCAGTTCTTC
15	TRBV4-2	TRBJ2-2	-	-	CASSQAGKGAGELFF	TGTGCCAGCAGCCAAGCAGGCAAGGGAGCCGGGGAGCTGTTTTTT
15	TRBV7-2	TRBJ2-2	-	TRBD2	CASTSLAGVTGELFF	TGTGCCAGCACCTCCCTAGCGGGGGTGACCGGGGAGCTGTTTTTT
17	TRBV18	TRBJ1-2	once	TRBD1	CASSPGARTGTNYGYTF	TGTGCCAGCTCACCCGGGGCGCGGACAGGAACTAACTATGGCTACACCTTC
13	TRBV4-3	TRBJ2-5	-	-	CASSPSRGGAHYF	TGCGCCAGCAGCCCAAGCAGAGGAGGGGCGCACTACTTC
14	TRBV18	TRBJ1-2	few	-	CASSTRDGVEGYTF	TGTGCCAGCTCGACCCGGGACGGGGTTGAGGGCTACACCTTC
16	TRBV7-9	TRBJ1-2	-	-	CASSLGATKGSSGYTF	TGTGCCAGCAGCTTAGGGGCCACGAAGGGGAGTAGCGGCTACACCTTC
15	TRBV5-4	TRBJ2-2	-	TRBD1	CASSSGQVNTGELFF	TGTGCCAGCAGCTCGGGACAGGTGAACACCGGGGAGCTGTTTTTT
15	TRBV5-4	TRBJ2-1	-	-	CAWHGYRGKRGEQFF	TGTGCCTGGCACGGATATAGGGGGAAAAGGGGTGAGCAGTTCTTC
16	TRBV5-1	TRBJ2-2	once	-	CASSGGPSRNTGELFF	TGCGCCAGCAGCGGCGGTCCTAGTCGGAACACCGGGGAGCTGTTTTTT
16	TRBV2	TRBJ1-1	-	-	CASSNGGMGEDTEAFF	TGTGCCAGCAGTAATGGGGGGATGGGAGAGGACACTGAAGCTTTCTTT
15	TRBV4-1	TRBJ2-7	-	TRBD1	CASSQRTGGSYEQYF	TGCGCCAGCAGCCAGCGGACAGGGGGGTCCTACGAGCAGTACTTC
14	TRBV7-9	TRBJ1-1	-	-	CASSFSSSSAEAFF	TGTGCCAGCAGCTTTAGTTCTTCTTCCGCTGAAGCTTTCTTT
11	TRBV2	TRBJ1-1	-	-	CASSYRDKAFF	TGTGCCAGCAGCTACAGGGACAAAGCTTTCTTT
12	TRBV19	TRBJ2-2	-	-	CASSPSGEKLFF	TGTGCCAGTAGTCCCTCAGGGGAAAAGCTGTTTTTT
11	TRBV19	TRBJ1-2	-	-	CASISNYGYTF	TGTGCCAGTATATCTAACTATGGCTACACCTTC
13	TRBV7-6	TRBJ2-5	-	-	CASSPQRQETQYF	TGTGCCAGCAGCCCCCAGAGACAAGAGACCCAGTACTTC
14	TRBV5-6	TRBJ2-5	-	-	CASSLSGSQETQYF	TGTGCCAGCAGCTTATCCGGGTCTCAAGAGACCCAGTACTTC
16	TRBV9	TRBJ2-2	-	TRBD1	CASSADRGSLTGELFF	TGTGCCAGCAGCGCGGACAGGGGGAGTTTGACCGGGGAGCTGTTTTTT
16	TRBV11-3	TRBJ2-7	-	TRBD1	CASSLGPTGRRDEQYF	TGTGCCAGCAGCTTAGGGCCGACAGGGCGTAGAGACGAGCAGTACTTC
14	TRBV6-5	TRBJ1-2	-	-	CASSDQGHYYDYTF	TGTGCCAGCAGTGACCAGGGTCATTACTATGACTACACCTTC
14	TRBV2	TRBJ2-7	-	TRBD1	CASSEGQGLYEQYF	TGTGCCAGCAGTGAGGGACAGGGCCTCTACGAGCAGTACTTC
13	TRBV6-5	TRBJ1-1	-	-	CASSYSQGTEAFF	TGTGCCAGCAGTTACTCGCAGGGTACTGAAGCTTTCTTT
12	TRBV5-1	TRBJ2-5	-	-	CASSLDLETQYF	TGCGCCAGCAGCTTGGACTTGGAGACCCAGTACTTC
15	TRBV4-1	TRBJ2-5	-	-	CASSRSGAIQETQYF	TGCGCCAGCAGCCGGTCGGGGGCAATTCAAGAGACCCAGTACTTC
13	TRBV10-3	TRBJ1-2	-	-	CAISELGNDGYTF	TGTGCCATCAGTGAGTTGGGAAATGATGGCTACACCTTC
14	TRBV25-1	TRBJ2-1	-	-	CASSETNDYNEQFF	TGTGCCAGCAGTGAGACCAACGACTACAATGAGCAGTTCTTC
14	TRBV30	TRBJ2-7	-	-	CAWSVGADPYEQYF	TGTGCCTGGAGTGTAGGAGCTGACCCCTACGAGCAGTACTTC
13	TRBV6-4	TRBJ2-3	-	-	CASSAASTDTQYF	TGTGCCAGCAGTGCGGCGAGCACAGATACGCAGTATTTT
14	TRBV6-1	TRBJ2-3	-	-	CASRHRGGTDTQYF	TGTGCCAGCAGACACAGGGGGGGGACAGATACGCAGTATTTT
14	TRBV2	TRBJ1-2	-	-	CASSYGETRRGYTF	TGTGCCAGCAGTTACGGGGAGACCCGTCGGGGCTACACCTTC
16	TRBV4-2	TRBJ2-7	-	-	CASSHPRGGRSYEQYF	TGTGCCAGCAGCCATCCGAGGGGCGGACGGTCCTACGAGCAGTACTTC
15	TRBV19	TRBJ1-5	few	-	CASSIRVYSNQPQHF	TGTGCCAGTAGTATCCGGGTGTATAGCAATCAGCCCCAGCATTTT
14	TRBV7-2	TRBJ2-7	once	TRBD2	CASSLGSGGAEQYF	TGTGCCAGCAGCTTAGGTAGCGGGGGGGCCGAGCAGTACTTC
13	TRBV14	TRBJ1-1	-	-	CASSVQVNTEAFF	TGTGCCAGCAGCGTACAGGTGAACACTGAAGCTTTCTTT
15	TRBV6-5	TRBJ1-6	-	-	CASSYNREFSSPLHF	TGTGCCAGCAGTTACAACAGGGAATTCTCTTCACCCCTCCACTTT
16	TRBV5-4	TRBJ2-3	-	TRBD2	CASSLGTSGSTDTQYF	TGTGCCAGCAGCTTGGGGACTAGCGGTAGCACAGATACGCAGTATTTT
13	TRBV6-5	TRBJ1-1	-	-	CASSYGGELEAFF	TGTGCCAGCAGTTACGGAGGGGAGCTTGAAGCTTTCTTT
14	TRBV2	TRBJ1-6	-	TRBD1	CASRGQAVGSPLHF	TGTGCCAGCCGAGGACAGGCGGTGGGTTCACCCCTCCACTTT
15	TRBV7-9	TRBJ1-2	-	-	CASSLDAGGGYGYTF	TGTGCCAGCAGCTTAGATGCGGGAGGAGGCTATGGCTACACCTTC
14	TRBV6-1	TRBJ1-1	-	-	CASSEAYGQTEAFF	TGTGCCAGCAGTGAAGCCTACGGACAGACTGAAGCTTTCTTT
17	TRBV2	TRBJ2-6	-	-	CASSLQGPYSGANVLTF	TGTGCCAGCAGTTTACAGGGCCCCTACTCTGGGGCCAACGTCCTGACTTTC
11	TRBV20-1	TRBJ1-1	few	-	CSGGWLGQAFF	TGCAGTGGCGGATGGTTGGGACAAGCTTTCTTT
12	TRBV7-8	TRBJ1-1	few	-	CASSPGEAEAFF	TGTGCCAGCAGCCCCGGGGAGGCTGAAGCTTTCTTT